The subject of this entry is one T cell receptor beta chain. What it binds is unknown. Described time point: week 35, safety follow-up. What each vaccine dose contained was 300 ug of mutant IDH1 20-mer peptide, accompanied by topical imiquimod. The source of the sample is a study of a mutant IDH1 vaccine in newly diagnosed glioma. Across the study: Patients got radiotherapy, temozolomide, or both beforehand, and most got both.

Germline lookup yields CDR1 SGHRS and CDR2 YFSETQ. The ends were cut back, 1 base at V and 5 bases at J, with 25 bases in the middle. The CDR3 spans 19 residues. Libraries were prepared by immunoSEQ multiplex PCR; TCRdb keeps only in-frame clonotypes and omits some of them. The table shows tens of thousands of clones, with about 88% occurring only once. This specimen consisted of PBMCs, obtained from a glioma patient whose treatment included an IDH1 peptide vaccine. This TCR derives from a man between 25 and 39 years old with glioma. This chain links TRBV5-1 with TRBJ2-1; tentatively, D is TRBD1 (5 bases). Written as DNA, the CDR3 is TGCGCCAGCAGCTTGCCGGACACCACCACGGGTGGGGCCGACAATGAGCAGTTCTTC. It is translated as CASSLPDTTTGGADNEQFF.